One and the same sample provided the 7 T cell receptor beta chains below, sequenced in a study of a mutant IDH1 vaccine in newly diagnosed glioma. Time point of the sample: week 23, last vaccination. Every vaccination contained 300 ug of the mutant IDH1 20-mer peptide and was paired with topical imiquimod. The antigens these receptors bind are not known. The method was immunoSEQ multiplex PCR; TCRdb's version includes in-frame clones alone and lacks a portion of them. The sample has tens of thousands of clones, more than 70% seen once. Sequenced here: PBMCs, sampled from a glioma patient whose treatment included an IDH1 peptide vaccine. The receptors stem from a woman between 45 and 65 years old with glioma.

CDR3 nucleotide sequence: TGTGCCAGCAGCCAGGGACCAGGATCACCCCTCCACTTT. It translates to CASSQGPGSPLHF. The chain has TRBV7-9 and TRBJ1-6, with TRBD1 as a possible D gene (5 bases). The germline V gene has CDR1 SEHNR and CDR2 FQNEAQ (reference sequence). The CDR3 is 13 residues long. The germline V and J ends were trimmed by 5 bases and 10 bases, with 12 bases remaining between them.

This chain uses TRBV9 with TRBJ2-5; 8 bases are shared with TRBD1. CDR3 length: 15 amino acids. In germline, CDR1 is SGDLS, CDR2 YYNGEE. V was clipped by 3 bases and J by 2 bases; unmatched bases: 6. The CDR3 protein is CASSGTGWLQETQYF. CDR3 sequence (DNA): TGTGCCAGCAGCGGGACAGGGTGGCTGCAAGAGACCCAGTACTTC. Full variable domain (missing parts from reference TRBV9 and TRBJ2-5): DSGVTQTPKHLITATGQRVTLRCSPRSGDLSVYWYQQSLDQGLQFLIQYYNGEERAKGNILERFSAQQFPDLHSELNLSSLELGDSALYFCASSGTGWLQETQYFGPGTRLLVL.

This chain joins TRBV7-9 and TRBJ2-2; 12 positions match TRBD2. The CDR3 contains 18 residues. Germline trimming cut 5 bases from V and 5 bases from J; bases unmatched to any gene: 12. CDR1 SEHNR and CDR2 FQNEAQ come from the germline V gene (reference sequence). The CDR3 nucleotides are TGTGCCAGCAGCCCGATCCGGACTAGCGGGATGGGGACCGGGGAGCTGTTTTTT. Translation: CASSPIRTSGMGTGELFF.

Points on this clone: Additional DNA sequences in this sample encode the identical CDR3. The rearrangement links TRBV5-1 to TRBJ2-1; perhaps TRBD2 as D (6 bases). Trimming took off 0 bases at V and 0 bases at J, with 10 bases between the two ends. CDR1 is SGHRS, CDR2 YFSETQ, per germline. The CDR3 runs to 16 residues. The CDR3 region is CASSLVGGSSYNEQFF. The CDR3 region has the DNA TGCGCCAGCAGCTTGGTTGGGGGGAGCTCCTACAATGAGCAGTTCTTC.

This chain uses TRBV11-1 with TRBJ1-2; D perhaps matches TRBD1 (5 bases). Germline loops: CDR1 SGHAT, CDR2 FQDESV (reference sequence). The CDR3 is made up of 18 amino acids. The V gene lost 5 bases and the J gene lost 1 base, with 23 bases spanning the gap. The CDR3 here is CASSPGRDGVSLNYGYTF. The DNA for the CDR3 is TGTGCCAGCAGCCCAGGCCGGGACGGAGTATCTCTTAACTATGGCTACACCTTC.

The V and J genes are TRBV7-2 and TRBJ1-2, with D tentatively TRBD1 (5 bases). The V end was cut by 6 bases, the J end by 2 bases, with 7 bases between. Germline CDR1 is SGHTA and CDR2 is FQGNSA. The CDR3 has 12 amino acids. The CDR3, as DNA: TGTGCCAGCAGACCAGGGAACTATGGCTACACCTTC. It is translated as CASRPGNYGYTF.

This clone was detected a few times. The rearrangement uses TRBV4-2 and TRBJ1-1, with a tentative D call TRBD1 (6 bases). This CDR3 region has 16 residues. Between the trimmed V and J ends, which lost 5 bases and 0 bases, there was a span of 16 bases. Germline CDR1 and CDR2: LGHNA and YNFKEQ. The CDR3 loop is CASSTPTGLMNTEAFF. As DNA, the CDR3 is TGTGCCAGCAGCACTCCGACAGGCCTCATGAACACTGAAGCTTTCTTT.